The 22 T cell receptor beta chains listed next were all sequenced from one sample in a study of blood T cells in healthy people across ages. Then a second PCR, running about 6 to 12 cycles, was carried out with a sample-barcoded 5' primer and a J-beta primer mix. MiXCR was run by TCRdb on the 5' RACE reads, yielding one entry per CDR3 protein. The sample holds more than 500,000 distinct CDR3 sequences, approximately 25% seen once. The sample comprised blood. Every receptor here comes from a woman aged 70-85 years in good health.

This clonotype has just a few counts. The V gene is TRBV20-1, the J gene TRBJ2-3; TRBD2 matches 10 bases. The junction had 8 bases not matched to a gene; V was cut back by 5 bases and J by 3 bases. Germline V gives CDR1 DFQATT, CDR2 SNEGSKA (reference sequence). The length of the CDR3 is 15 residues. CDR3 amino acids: CSAAVSGGVTDTQYF. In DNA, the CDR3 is TGCAGTGCTGCTGTGAGCGGGGGGGTGACAGATACGCAGTATTTT.

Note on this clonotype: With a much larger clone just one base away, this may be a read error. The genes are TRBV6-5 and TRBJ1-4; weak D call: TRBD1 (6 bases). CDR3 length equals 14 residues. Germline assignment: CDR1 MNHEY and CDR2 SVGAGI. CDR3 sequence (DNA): TGTGTCAGCAGTTACAGGGAAGGTGCGGAAAAACTGTTTTTT. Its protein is CVSSYREGAEKLFF.

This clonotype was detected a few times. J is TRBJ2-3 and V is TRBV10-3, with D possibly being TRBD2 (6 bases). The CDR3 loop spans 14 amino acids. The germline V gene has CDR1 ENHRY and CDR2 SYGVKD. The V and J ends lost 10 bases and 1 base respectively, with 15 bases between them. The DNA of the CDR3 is TGTGCCACCTTGACTAGTGGCGGCACAGATACGCAGTATTTT. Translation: CATLTSGGTDTQYF.

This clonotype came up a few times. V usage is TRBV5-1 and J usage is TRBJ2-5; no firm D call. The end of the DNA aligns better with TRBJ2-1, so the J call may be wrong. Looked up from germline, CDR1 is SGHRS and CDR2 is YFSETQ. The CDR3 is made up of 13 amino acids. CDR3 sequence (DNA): TGCGCCAGCAACGATTTCCTCGGGTATGAGCAGTTCTTC. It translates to CASNDFLGYEQFF.

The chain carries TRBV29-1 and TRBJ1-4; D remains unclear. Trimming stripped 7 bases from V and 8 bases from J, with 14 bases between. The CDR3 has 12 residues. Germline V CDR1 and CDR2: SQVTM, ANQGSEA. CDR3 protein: CSAGSQSEKLFF. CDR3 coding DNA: TGCAGCGCCGGGTCCCAGTCGGAAAAACTGTTTTTT. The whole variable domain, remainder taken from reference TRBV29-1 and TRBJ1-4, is SAVISQKPSRDICQRGTSLTIQCQVDSQVTMMFWYRQQPGQSLTLIATANQGSEATYESGFVIDKFPISRPNLTFSTLTVSNMSPEDSSIYLCSAGSQSEKLFFGSGTQLSVL.

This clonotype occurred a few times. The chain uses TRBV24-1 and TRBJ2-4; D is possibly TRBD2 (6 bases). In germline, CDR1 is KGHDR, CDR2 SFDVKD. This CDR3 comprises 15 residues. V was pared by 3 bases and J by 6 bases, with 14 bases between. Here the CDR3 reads CATSDPAEGLNIQYF. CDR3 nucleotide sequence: TGTGCCACCAGTGATCCTGCGGAGGGGTTAAACATTCAGTACTTC.

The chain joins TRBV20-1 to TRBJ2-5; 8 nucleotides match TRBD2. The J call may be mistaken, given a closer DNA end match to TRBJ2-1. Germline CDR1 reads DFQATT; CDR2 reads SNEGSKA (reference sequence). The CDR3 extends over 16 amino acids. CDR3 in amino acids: CSARSLAGGNDDEQFF. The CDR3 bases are TGCAGTGCTAGAAGCTTGGCGGGGGGCAACGACGATGAGCAGTTCTTC.

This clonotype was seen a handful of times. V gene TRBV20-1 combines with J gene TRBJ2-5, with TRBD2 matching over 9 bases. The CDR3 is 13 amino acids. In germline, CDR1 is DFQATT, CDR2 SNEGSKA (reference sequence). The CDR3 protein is CTTGLASGETQYF. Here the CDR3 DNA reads TGCACAACTGGACTAGCGTCGGGGGAGACCCAGTACTTC.

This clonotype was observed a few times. In nucleotides, the CDR3 is TGCGCCAGCAGCTTGGACTCCCGGACCTACAATGAGCAGTTCTTC. It translates to CASSLDSRTYNEQFF. The chain combines TRBV5-1 with TRBJ2-1, with no clear D. V was trimmed by 0 bases and J by 2 bases, leaving 9 bases between them. The CDR3 is 15 residues long. Germline V CDR1 and CDR2: SGHRS, YFSETQ.

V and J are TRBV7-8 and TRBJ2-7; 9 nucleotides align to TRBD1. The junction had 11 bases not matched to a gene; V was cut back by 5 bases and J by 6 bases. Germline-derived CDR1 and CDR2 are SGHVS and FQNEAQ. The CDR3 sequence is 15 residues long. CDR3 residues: CASSLGTGHPGEQYF. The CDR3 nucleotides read TGTGCCAGCAGCCTCGGGACAGGGCACCCGGGCGAGCAGTACTTC.

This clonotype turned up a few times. This CDR3 reads CSARVGRGENEQFF. The CDR3 DNA is TGCAGTGCTAGAGTCGGCAGGGGGGAAAATGAGCAGTTCTTC. V gene TRBV20-1 combines with J gene TRBJ2-1; a weak D match, TRBD1 (7 bases). The germline V gene encodes CDR1 DFQATT and CDR2 SNEGSKA (reference sequence). Trimming removed 1 base at V and 7 bases at J, with 14 bases between. This CDR3 is built from 14 residues.

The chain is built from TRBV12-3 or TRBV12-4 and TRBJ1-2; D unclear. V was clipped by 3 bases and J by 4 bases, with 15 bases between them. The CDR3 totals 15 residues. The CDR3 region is CASSFIRVSGYGYTF. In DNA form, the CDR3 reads TGTGCCAGCAGTTTTATAAGAGTGTCGGGCTATGGCTACACCTTC.

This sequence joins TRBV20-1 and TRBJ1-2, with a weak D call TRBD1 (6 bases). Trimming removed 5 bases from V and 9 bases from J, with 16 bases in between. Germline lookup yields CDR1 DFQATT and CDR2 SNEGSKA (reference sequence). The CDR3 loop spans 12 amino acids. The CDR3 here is CSAPDSQLRYTF. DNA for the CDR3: TGCAGTGCTCCGGACAGTCAACTTCGCTACACCTTC.

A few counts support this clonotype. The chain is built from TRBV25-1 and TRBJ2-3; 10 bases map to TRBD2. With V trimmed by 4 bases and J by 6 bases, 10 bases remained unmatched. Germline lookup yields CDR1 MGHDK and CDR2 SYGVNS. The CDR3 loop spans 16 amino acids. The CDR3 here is CASSASSGGWEDTQYF. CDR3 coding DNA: TGTGCCAGCAGTGCGTCTAGCGGGGGTTGGGAGGATACGCAGTATTTT.

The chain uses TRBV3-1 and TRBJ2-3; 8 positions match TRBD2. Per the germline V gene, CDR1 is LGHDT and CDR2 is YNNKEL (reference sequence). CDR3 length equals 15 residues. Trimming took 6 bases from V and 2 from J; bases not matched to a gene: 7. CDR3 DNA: TGTGCCAGCAGGATCCAGCGGGGGCACACAGATACGCAGTATTTT. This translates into CASRIQRGHTDTQYF.

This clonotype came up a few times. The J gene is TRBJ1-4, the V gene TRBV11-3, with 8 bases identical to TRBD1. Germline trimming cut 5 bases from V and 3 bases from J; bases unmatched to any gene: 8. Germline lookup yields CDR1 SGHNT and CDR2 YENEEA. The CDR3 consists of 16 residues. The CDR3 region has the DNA TGTGCCAGCAGCCCCCGGACAGGGCAAGCTAATGAAAAACTGTTTTTT. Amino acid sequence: CASSPRTGQANEKLFF.

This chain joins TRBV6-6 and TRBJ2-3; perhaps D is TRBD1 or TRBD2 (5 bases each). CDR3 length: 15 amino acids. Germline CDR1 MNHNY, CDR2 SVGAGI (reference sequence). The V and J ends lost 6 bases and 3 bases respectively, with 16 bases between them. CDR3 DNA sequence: TGTGCCAGCAGACACTCCGCGTGGGGGACAGATACGCAGTATTTT. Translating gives CASRHSAWGTDTQYF.

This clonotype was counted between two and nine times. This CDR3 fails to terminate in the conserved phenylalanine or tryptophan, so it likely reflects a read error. CDR3 sequence reads: CASSYSTDRVNTEAFL. DNA for the CDR3: TGTGCCAGCAGTTATTCTACGGACAGAGTGAACACTGAAGCTTTCCTT. The rearrangement joins TRBV12-3 or TRBV12-4 to TRBJ1-1, with D maybe TRBD1 (6 bases). CDR3 size: 16 residues. V was trimmed by 4 bases and J by 0 bases, leaving 15 bases between them.

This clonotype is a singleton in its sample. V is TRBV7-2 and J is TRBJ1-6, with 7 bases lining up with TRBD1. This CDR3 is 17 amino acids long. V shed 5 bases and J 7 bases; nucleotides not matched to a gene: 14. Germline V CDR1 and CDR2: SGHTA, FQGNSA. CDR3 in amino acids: CASSQETNRGGNSPLHF. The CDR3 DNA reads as TGTGCCAGCAGCCAAGAAACGAACAGGGGCGGGAATTCACCCCTCCACTTT. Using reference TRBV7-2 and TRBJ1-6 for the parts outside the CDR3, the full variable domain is GAGVSQSPSNKVTEKGKDVELRCDPISGHTALYWYRQSLGQGLEFLIYFQGNSAPDKSGLPSDRFSAERTGGSVSTLTIQRTQQEDSAVYLCASSQETNRGGNSPLHFGNGTRLTVT.

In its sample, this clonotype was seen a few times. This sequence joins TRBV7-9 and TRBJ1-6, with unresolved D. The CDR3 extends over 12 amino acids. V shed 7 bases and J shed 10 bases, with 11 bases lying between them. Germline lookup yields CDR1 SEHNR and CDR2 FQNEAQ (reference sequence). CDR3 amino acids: CASTQVTSPLHF. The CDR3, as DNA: TGTGCCAGCACCCAAGTGACCTCACCCCTCCACTTT.

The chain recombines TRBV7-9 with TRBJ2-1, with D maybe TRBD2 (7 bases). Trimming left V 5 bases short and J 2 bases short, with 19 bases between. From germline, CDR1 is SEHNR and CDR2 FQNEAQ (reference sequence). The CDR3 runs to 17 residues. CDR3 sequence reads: CASSRGESAGTYNEQFF. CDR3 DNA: TGTGCCAGCAGCAGGGGGGAGTCAGCGGGAACCTACAATGAGCAGTTCTTC.

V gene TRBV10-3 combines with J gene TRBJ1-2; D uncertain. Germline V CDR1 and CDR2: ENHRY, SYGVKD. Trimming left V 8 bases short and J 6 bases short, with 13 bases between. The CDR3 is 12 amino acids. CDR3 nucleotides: TGTGCCATCTACAACCCGGACCATGGCTACACCTTC. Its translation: CAIYNPDHGYTF.